A single sample is the source of the 27 T cell receptor beta chains below, sequenced in a study of blood T cell repertoires in COVID-19. This table comes from immunoSEQ multiplex PCR, and its TCRdb copy is limited to in-frame clones, with some not included. The table shows about 59,000 clones, with 80% to 95% occurring only once. What was sequenced was peripheral blood. Receptors originate from a man older than 75 with acute or convalescent COVID-19.

J is TRBJ1-2 and V is TRBV11-2, with a tentative D call TRBD1 (5 bases). This CDR3 has 16 residues. V gave up 5 bases and J gave up 1 base, with 17 bases separating them. The germline V gene has CDR1 SGHAT and CDR2 FQNNGV. CDR3 DNA sequence: TGTGCCAGCAGCCCACCCTGGGGCGACCGTAACTATGGCTACACCTTC. This codes for CASSPPWGDRNYGYTF.

The chain is built from TRBV19 and TRBJ2-5; 7 bases are a match to TRBD1. CDR1 and CDR2 from the germline V gene are LNHDA and SQIVND (reference sequence). After removal of 3 bases from V and 0 bases from J, the junction contained 4 bases not matched to a gene. The CDR3 length is 15 residues. This CDR3 is CASSMGTVNQETQYF. CDR3 sequence (DNA): TGTGCCAGTAGTATGGGGACAGTGAACCAAGAGACCCAGTACTTC.

The chain has TRBV19 and TRBJ2-1; 9 nucleotides match TRBD2. The CDR3 spans 15 residues. Trimming removed 0 bases from V and 4 bases from J; junction bases left unmatched: 1. CDR1 and CDR2 (germline): LNHDA, SQIVND (reference sequence). The CDR3 bases are TGTGCCAGTAGTATAGATAGCGGGGGTTACAATGAGCAGTTCTTC. The encoded protein is CASSIDSGGYNEQFF.

This sequence joins TRBV5-1 and TRBJ2-3, with TRBD2 identical over 8 bases. The CDR3 has 16 amino acids. Germline V gives CDR1 SGHRS, CDR2 YFSETQ. With V trimmed by 0 bases and J by 0 bases, 3 bases remained unmatched. CDR3 nucleotides: TGCGCCAGCAGCTTGGTCGGGGGGGCAAGCACAGATACGCAGTATTTT. Encoded protein: CASSLVGGASTDTQYF.

The rearrangement links TRBV23-1 to TRBJ2-1, with 9 bases aligning to TRBD2. TRBV23-1 is sorted into the ORF group, with uncertain function. CDR3 length equals 18 residues. J was trimmed by 4 bases and V by 0 bases; bases with no gene match: 10. The chain's CDR3 is CASSQSFFTSGFYNEQFF. CDR3 coding DNA: TGCGCCAGCAGTCAATCTTTTTTTACTAGCGGGTTTTACAATGAGCAGTTCTTC.

The gene calls are TRBV19 and TRBJ2-1, with 12 bases fitting TRBD2. In germline, CDR1 is LNHDA, CDR2 SQIVND (reference sequence). This CDR3 is 15 amino acids long. J was trimmed by 10 bases and V by 1 base; bases with no gene match: 5. The CDR3 loop reads CASSIASGGAAEQFF. The DNA for the CDR3 is TGTGCCAGTAGTATAGCTAGCGGGGGGGCCGCGGAGCAGTTCTTC. The whole variable domain, remainder taken from reference TRBV19 and TRBJ2-1, is DGGITQSPKYLFRKEGQNVTLSCEQNLNHDAMYWYRQDPGQGLRLIYYSQIVNDFQKGDIAEGYSVSREKKESFPLTVTSAQKNPTAFYLCASSIASGGAAEQFFGPGTRLTVL.

The chain has TRBV2 and TRBJ1-2, with D perhaps TRBD1 (5 bases). Germline CDR1 reads SNHLY; CDR2 reads FYNNEI. The CDR3 spans 14 residues. Deletions cut 6 bases from V and 8 bases from J, with 19 bases between. The CDR3 protein is CASRFDGQGGGYTF. Here the CDR3 DNA reads TGTGCCAGCAGATTCGACGGGCAGGGAGGCGGCTACACCTTC.

The table lists this clone with a few counts. V gene TRBV30 combines with J gene TRBJ1-5, with a tentative D call TRBD1 (6 bases). Germline V CDR1 and CDR2: GTSNPN, SVGIG (reference sequence). V gave up 0 bases and J gave up 10 bases, with 16 bases separating them. This CDR3 has 14 amino acids. The CDR3 nucleotides are TGTGCCTGGAGTGTTAGGACAGAGAATCGTCCCCAGCATTTT. Translation: CAWSVRTENRPQHF.

This clone was counted once. V is TRBV3-1 (or the pseudogene TRBV3-2) and J is TRBJ2-1, with 14 bases matching TRBD2. V was pared by 3 bases and J by 0 bases, with 10 bases of the junction left unmatched. The CDR3 consists of 20 residues. Germline V gene lookup returns CDR1 LGHDT and CDR2 YNNKEL (reference sequence). CDR3 sequence reads: CASSQLPGLAGVFSYNEQFF. For the CDR3, the DNA is TGTGCCAGCAGCCAGTTACCGGGACTAGCGGGGGTGTTCTCCTACAATGAGCAGTTCTTC.

V and J are TRBV28 and TRBJ1-4; the D is unclear. Trimming pared 6 bases from V and 10 bases from J, leaving 15 bases between. CDR1 is MDHEN and CDR2 is SYDVKM in the germline V gene. The CDR3 contains 13 residues. CDR3 residues: CASRGATPGKLFF. CDR3 DNA: TGTGCCAGCAGGGGAGCGACCCCTGGAAAACTGTTTTTT.

The chain joins TRBV11-2 to TRBJ2-1; 14 bases line up with TRBD2. The V and J ends lost 4 bases and 5 bases, in that order; junction bases with no gene match: 7. Germline-derived CDR1 and CDR2 are SGHAT and FQNNGV. This CDR3 has 17 amino acids. The CDR3 region is CASSSLGLAGGDNEQFF. The CDR3 nucleotides are TGTGCCAGCAGCTCCCTCGGACTAGCGGGGGGCGACAATGAGCAGTTCTTC.

The CDR3 DNA sequence: TGTGCCAGCTCACCATCCAGCGGGGGGCCATCCTACAATGAGCAGTTCTTC. Protein sequence: CASSPSSGGPSYNEQFF. The chain has TRBV18 and TRBJ2-1; 9 bases align to TRBD2. Germline V gene sequence: CDR1 KGHSH, CDR2 LQKENI. Trimming cost V 2 bases and J 1 base; bases outside gene matches: 6. This CDR3 is built from 17 residues.

The rearrangement links TRBV7-2 to TRBJ2-1, with 11 bases identical to TRBD2. CDR3 length: 16 amino acids. J gave up 6 bases and V 0 bases, and 4 bases lay outside the gene matches. CDR1 SGHTA and CDR2 FQGNSA come from the germline V gene. This chain's CDR3 is CASSLASTSGGNEQFF. CDR3 DNA sequence: TGTGCCAGCAGCTTAGCGAGTACTAGCGGGGGCAATGAGCAGTTCTTC.

The chain couples TRBV3-1 (or the pseudogene TRBV3-2) to TRBJ2-3; 9 bases match TRBD2. Trimming at V came to 2 bases and at J to 2 bases, leaving 5 bases not matched to a gene. Germline V lookup: CDR1 LGHDT, CDR2 YNNKEL (reference sequence). The CDR3 totals 16 residues. CDR3 in DNA: TGTGCCAGCAGCCAAACGACTAGCGGTTACACAGATACGCAGTATTTT. Amino acid sequence: CASSQTTSGYTDTQYF.

The rearrangement joins TRBV5-1 to TRBJ1-1; a weak D match, TRBD1 (5 bases). Germline V gene data show CDR1 as SGHRS and CDR2 as YFSETQ. Trimming pared 7 bases from V and 4 bases from J, leaving 14 bases between. CDR3 length: 13 amino acids. CDR3 nucleotide sequence: TGCGCCAGCGACGTGGGGGGAGGCACTGAAGCTTTCTTT. It translates to CASDVGGGTEAFF.

This chain uses TRBV6-6 with TRBJ1-1; 8 bases line up with TRBD1. This CDR3 has 14 residues. CDR1 MNHNY and CDR2 SVGAGI come from the germline V gene (reference sequence). Trimming removed 4 bases from V and 4 bases from J; junction bases left unmatched: 5. The CDR3 loop reads CASSSSTGVTEAFF. For the CDR3, the DNA is TGTGCCAGCAGTTCCTCGACAGGGGTCACTGAAGCTTTCTTT.

The chain has TRBV3-1 (or the pseudogene TRBV3-2) and TRBJ1-2, with D possibly matching TRBD1 (5 bases). V lost 5 bases to trimming and J lost 5 bases, with 9 bases between them. The CDR3 is 12 amino acids. Germline V CDR1 and CDR2: LGHDT, YNNKEL (reference sequence). As DNA, the CDR3 is TGTGCCAGCAGCTCCAGGGCATATGGCTACACCTTC. Its translation is CASSSRAYGYTF.

The rearrangement uses TRBV6-1 and TRBJ2-7; D is possibly TRBD1 (6 bases). This CDR3 is built from 14 residues. V lost 3 bases and J 0 bases, leaving 9 bases between the germline ends. Germline CDR1 and CDR2: MNHNS and SASEGT. The CDR3 DNA follows: TGTGCCAGCAGTGAGAGGGGGAACTCCTACGAGCAGTACTTC. This translates into CASSERGNSYEQYF.

This clone was found once. The gene calls are TRBV3-1 (or the pseudogene TRBV3-2) and TRBJ1-1; possibly TRBD1 for D (5 bases). The CDR3 loop spans 13 amino acids. Per the germline V gene, CDR1 is LGHDT and CDR2 is YNNKEL (reference sequence). With 5 bases removed from V and 1 base from J, the gap between germline ends came to 8 bases. The CDR3 nucleotides are TGTGCCAGCAGCGTCACAGGGAACACTGAAGCTTTCTTT. Protein product: CASSVTGNTEAFF.

The chain recombines TRBV15 with TRBJ2-7; a weak D match, TRBD1 (5 bases). The germline CDR1 and CDR2 sequences are LNHNV and YYDKDF (reference sequence). The germline V and J ends were trimmed by 5 bases and 1 base, with 12 bases remaining between them. The CDR3 sequence is 14 residues long. The CDR3 DNA reads TGTGCCACCAGCCCCCGACAGCGTTCCTACGAGCAGTACTTC. Its translation: CATSPRQRSYEQYF.

The CDR3 DNA is TGTGCCAGCAGCTTACGCCGGACTAGGAACACCGGGGAGCTGTTTTTT. The encoded protein is CASSLRRTRNTGELFF. This chain joins TRBV7-2 and TRBJ2-2, with 7 bases identical to TRBD2. Germline V gene lookup returns CDR1 SGHTA and CDR2 FQGNSA. The CDR3 consists of 16 residues. V was clipped by 2 bases and J by 1 base; unmatched bases: 4.

The chain recombines TRBV27 with TRBJ2-1; 13 bases agree with TRBD2. The length of the CDR3 is 16 residues. The V and J ends lost 0 bases and 9 bases, in that order; junction bases with no gene match: 5. Germline V gene sequence: CDR1 MNHEY, CDR2 SMNVEV (reference sequence). In DNA form, the CDR3 reads TGTGCCAGCAGTTTATCGTCACTAGCGGGGGGGGGTGAGCAGTTCTTC. It is translated as CASSLSSLAGGGEQFF.

The rearrangement uses TRBV9 and TRBJ2-2; 8 bases fit TRBD2. V trimming: 3 bases; J trimming: 2 bases; junction bases outside the gene matches: 9. This CDR3 is built from 17 residues. Germline CDR1 reads SGDLS; CDR2 reads YYNGEE. CDR3 loop: CASSAYLAGGNTGELFF. CDR3 bases: TGTGCCAGCAGCGCCTACCTCGCGGGGGGTAACACCGGGGAGCTGTTTTTT.

This clone was found a few times. The genes are TRBV5-1 and TRBJ1-1, with 8 bases fitting TRBD1. Germline V CDR1 and CDR2: SGHRS, YFSETQ. This CDR3 has 17 amino acids. Trimming at V came to 4 bases and at J to 0 bases, leaving 11 bases not matched to a gene. The CDR3: CASSPAGQGGLNTEAFF. The CDR3 DNA follows: TGCGCCAGCAGCCCCGCCGGACAGGGAGGGTTGAACACTGAAGCTTTCTTT.

V usage is TRBV7-2 and J usage is TRBJ2-7, with 7 bases that match TRBD2. Germline lookup yields CDR1 SGHTA and CDR2 FQGNSA. V shed 4 bases and J 0 bases; nucleotides not matched to a gene: 3. This CDR3 comprises 14 residues. The DNA for the CDR3 is TGTGCCAGCAGCTCCGGGGGGAGCTCCTACGAGCAGTACTTC. Its protein product is CASSSGGSSYEQYF.

The chain couples TRBV2 to TRBJ1-5; D not certain. The germline gives CDR1 SNHLY, CDR2 FYNNEI. This CDR3 region has 14 residues. V was cut by 5 bases and J by 3 bases, with 11 bases left in between. CDR3 sequence reads: CASSFGEVNQPQHF. DNA of the CDR3: TGTGCCAGCAGTTTCGGGGAGGTCAATCAGCCCCAGCATTTT.

CDR3 in DNA: TGTGCCTGGACAGCGGGGGCCAGAGGCGGGGAGCTGTTTTTT. Its protein product is CAWTAGARGGELFF. The V and J genes are TRBV30 and TRBJ2-2, with 8 bases fitting TRBD2. CDR3 size: 14 residues. The J segment lost 7 bases and the V segment lost 4 bases, leaving 8 bases of the junction unmatched. CDR1 and CDR2 from the germline V gene are GTSNPN and SVGIG (reference sequence).